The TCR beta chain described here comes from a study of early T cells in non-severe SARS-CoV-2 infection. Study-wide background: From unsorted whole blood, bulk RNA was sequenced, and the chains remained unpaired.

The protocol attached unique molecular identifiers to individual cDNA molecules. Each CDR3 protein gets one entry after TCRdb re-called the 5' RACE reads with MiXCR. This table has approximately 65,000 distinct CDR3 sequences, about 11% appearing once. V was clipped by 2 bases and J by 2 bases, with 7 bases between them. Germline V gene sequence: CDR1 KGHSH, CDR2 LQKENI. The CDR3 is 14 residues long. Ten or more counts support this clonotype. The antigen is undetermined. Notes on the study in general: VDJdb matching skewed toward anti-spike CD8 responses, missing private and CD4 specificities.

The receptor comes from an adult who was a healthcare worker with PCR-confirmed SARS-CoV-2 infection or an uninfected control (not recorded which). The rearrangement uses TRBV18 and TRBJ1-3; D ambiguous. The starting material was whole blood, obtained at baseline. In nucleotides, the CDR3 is TGTGCCAGCTCACCAGCCGGTGCTGGAAACACCATATATTTT. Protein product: CASSPAGAGNTIYF.